Below are 30 T cell receptor beta chains sequenced from a single sample in a study of blood T cell repertoires in COVID-19. Here immunoSEQ multiplex PCR was the method, and the copy in TCRdb shows in-frame clones only, minus some. Of some 20,000 clones in the sample, 70% to 90% are singletons; the top ten hold roughly 19%. Sequencing was done on a sample of peripheral blood. The receptors derive from a human donor with acute or convalescent COVID-19. The donor label of this sample is uncertain.

V and J are TRBV11-2 and TRBJ2-1, with 12 bases fitting TRBD2. CDR1 SGHAT and CDR2 FQNNGV come from the germline V gene. The trim removed 5 bases at V and 7 bases at J, leaving 18 bases unmatched. The CDR3 extends over 19 amino acids. CDR3 loop: CASSRMRLPSGRAENEQFF. In nucleotides, the CDR3 is TGTGCCAGCAGCCGAATGCGATTACCTAGCGGGAGGGCCGAGAATGAGCAGTTCTTC.

The V call is TRBV5-4, the J call TRBJ2-3; D unresolved. Trimming left V 4 bases short and J 8 bases short, with 11 bases between. This CDR3 comprises 12 residues. Germline V CDR1 and CDR2: SGHNT, YYREEE (reference sequence). Here the CDR3 DNA reads TGTGCCAGCAGCACCGACTTGGTTACGCAGTATTTT. Amino acid sequence: CASSTDLVTQYF.

The V call is TRBV9, the J call TRBJ2-1; maybe TRBD2 (7 bases). V lost 3 bases and J 5 bases, leaving 15 bases between the germline ends. Germline V gene lookup returns CDR1 SGDLS and CDR2 YYNGEE. This CDR3 is 15 amino acids long. The CDR3 here is CASSAPRGGDNEQFF. The DNA for the CDR3 is TGTGCCAGCAGCGCCCCCCGAGGGGGGGACAATGAGCAGTTCTTC.

V is TRBV25-1 and J is TRBJ2-4; D is unresolved. The CDR3 has 15 residues. Looked up from germline, CDR1 is MGHDK and CDR2 is SYGVNS. The V end was cut by 3 bases, the J end by 3 bases, with 12 bases between. For the CDR3, the DNA is TGTGCCAGCAGTGACAGCGCCTCGGTCAAAAACATTCAGTACTTC. This codes for CASSDSASVKNIQYF.

The chain links TRBV19 to TRBJ2-7; 11 bases agree with TRBD2. The CDR3 has 15 amino acids. CDR1 LNHDA and CDR2 SQIVND come from the germline V gene (reference sequence). J was trimmed by 2 bases and V by 5 bases; bases with no gene match: 5. DNA of the CDR3: TGTGCCAGTAGTCCGGGGACTAGCGGAACCTACGAGCAGTACTTC. Protein: CASSPGTSGTYEQYF.

The CDR3 is CASSIDLRQGASDTQYF. The CDR3 DNA is TGTGCCAGTAGTATAGATCTGAGACAGGGGGCTTCAGATACGCAGTATTTT. J is TRBJ2-3 and V is TRBV19, with 10 nucleotides matching TRBD1. CDR1 and CDR2 (germline): LNHDA, SQIVND (reference sequence). The V gene end was trimmed by 0 bases and the J gene end by 4 bases; junction bases not matched to a gene: 7. CDR3 size: 17 residues. The entire variable domain, with the rest obtained from reference TRBV19 and TRBJ2-3, is as follows: DGGITQSPKYLFRKEGQNVTLSCEQNLNHDAMYWYRQDPGQGLRLIYYSQIVNDFQKGDIAEGYSVSREKKESFPLTVTSAQKNPTAFYLCASSIDLRQGASDTQYFGPGTRLTVL.

V is TRBV6-2 or TRBV6-3 and J is TRBJ2-3; 11 nucleotides match TRBD2. V lost 3 bases and J lost 1; bases outside the gene matches: 9. The V gene's germline CDR1 is MNHEY and CDR2 SVGEGT. The CDR3 contains 18 residues. The CDR3 DNA follows: TGTGCCAGCAGTTATGTTAAGACTAGCGGGGTGCGCACAGATACGCAGTATTTT. Protein: CASSYVKTSGVRTDTQYF.

The rearrangement links TRBV30 to TRBJ1-1; no firm D call. The germline V and J ends were trimmed by 2 bases and 1 base, with 8 bases remaining between them. There are 13 residues in the CDR3. Germline V gene sequence: CDR1 GTSNPN, CDR2 SVGIG (reference sequence). The CDR3 spells CAWSQQTNTEAFF. The CDR3 DNA reads TGTGCCTGGAGTCAACAGACGAACACTGAAGCTTTCTTT.

Only a few counts were recorded for this clone. This sequence joins TRBV2 and TRBJ1-2; D is perhaps TRBD1 (5 bases). With 4 bases removed from V and 3 bases from J, the gap between germline ends came to 15 bases. This CDR3 comprises 15 residues. Per the germline V gene, CDR1 is SNHLY and CDR2 is FYNNEI. CDR3 residues: CASSVVPQEDYGYTF. DNA of the CDR3: TGTGCCAGCAGTGTCGTTCCACAGGAAGACTATGGCTACACCTTC.

The CDR3 spells CASSPPTFVAFF. DNA of the CDR3: TGTGCCAGCAGCCCACCGACATTTGTAGCTTTCTTT. The chain joins TRBV7-9 to TRBJ1-1; D is unclear. With 5 bases removed from V and 10 bases from J, the gap between germline ends came to 14 bases. Germline CDR1 SEHNR, CDR2 FQNEAQ (reference sequence). CDR3 length: 12 amino acids.

This sequence joins TRBV5-1 and TRBJ2-2; possible D gene TRBD1, 6 bases. This CDR3 is built from 14 residues. The ends were cut back, 4 bases at V and 10 bases at J, with 17 bases in the middle. The germline gives CDR1 SGHRS, CDR2 YFSETQ. The CDR3 protein is CASSTDLDRPELFF. In DNA form, the CDR3 reads TGCGCCAGCAGCACGGACTTGGACAGACCGGAGCTGTTTTTT.

The genes are TRBV2 and TRBJ2-2, with 9 positions matching TRBD2. Germline lookup yields CDR1 SNHLY and CDR2 FYNNEI. The CDR3 totals 17 residues. V trimming: 4 bases; J trimming: 1 base; junction bases outside the gene matches: 7. The CDR3 loop reads CASSGSLAGLNTGELFF. The CDR3 DNA is TGTGCCAGCAGTGGATCCCTAGCGGGGTTGAACACCGGGGAGCTGTTTTTT.

The V and J genes are TRBV19 and TRBJ2-5; D perhaps matches TRBD1 (6 bases). This CDR3 contains 14 residues. Germline loops: CDR1 LNHDA, CDR2 SQIVND (reference sequence). Trimming removed 7 bases at V and 3 bases at J, with 15 bases between. This CDR3 reads CASNSGTQKETQYF. The CDR3 DNA sequence: TGTGCCAGTAATTCCGGGACACAGAAAGAGACCCAGTACTTC.

This sequence joins TRBV15 and TRBJ2-5; TRBD2 agrees at 8 bases. CDR3 size: 15 residues. CDR1 is LNHNV, CDR2 YYDKDF, per germline (reference sequence). The trim removed 5 bases at V and 3 bases at J, leaving 8 bases unmatched. CDR3 sequence: CATSGRGSGKETQYF. DNA of the CDR3: TGTGCCACCAGCGGGAGGGGTAGCGGGAAAGAGACCCAGTACTTC.

The chain combines TRBV5-1 with TRBJ2-3, with a weak D call TRBD1 (7 bases). The V gene's germline CDR1 is SGHRS and CDR2 YFSETQ. V was shortened by 5 bases and J by 0 bases, with 19 bases between the two germline ends. The CDR3 totals 17 residues. CDR3 sequence: CASRVRGGGMSTDTQYF. CDR3 bases: TGCGCCAGCAGAGTGCGAGGGGGCGGGATGAGCACAGATACGCAGTATTTT.

The CDR3 nucleotides read TGCGCCAGCAGCTTGGCCGGGACAGGGACAATGAACACTGAAGCTTTCTTT. It yields the protein CASSLAGTGTMNTEAFF. The J gene is TRBJ1-1, the V gene TRBV5-1; TRBD1 matches 9 bases. The CDR3 runs 17 residues. Germline CDR1 is SGHRS and CDR2 is YFSETQ. The J segment lost 0 bases and the V segment lost 0 bases, leaving 6 bases of the junction unmatched.

The chain links TRBV19 to TRBJ2-3; no clear D. Germline V gene lookup returns CDR1 LNHDA and CDR2 SQIVND (reference sequence). V was pared by 4 bases and J by 2 bases, with 10 bases between. The CDR3 totals 14 residues. The CDR3 spells CASSTGLSTDTQYF. The CDR3 region has the DNA TGTGCCAGTAGTACTGGCCTTTCCACAGATACGCAGTATTTT.

The chain links TRBV12-3 or TRBV12-4 to TRBJ2-5; the D is unclear. CDR3 length: 9 amino acids. Trimming cost V 8 bases and J 14 bases, with 12 bases left between them. CDR3 DNA: TGTGCCAGCTGTGAGGTCCAATACTTC. It specifies CASCEVQYF.

This chain uses TRBV5-1 with TRBJ2-3; 8 nucleotides line up with TRBD2. Germline loops: CDR1 SGHRS, CDR2 YFSETQ. There are 14 residues in the CDR3. V shed 6 bases and J 6 bases; nucleotides not matched to a gene: 9. CDR3: CASTDSGATDTQYF. In nucleotides, the CDR3 is TGCGCCAGCACGGATAGCGGGGCCACGGATACGCAGTATTTT. Drawing the rest from reference TRBV5-1 and TRBJ2-3, the complete variable domain is KAGVTQTPRYLIKTRGQQVTLSCSPISGHRSVSWYQQTPGQGLQFLFEYFSETQRNKGNFPGRFSGRQFSNSRSEMNVSTLELGDSALYLCASTDSGATDTQYFGPGTRLTVL.

The rearrangement uses TRBV5-6 and TRBJ1-2, with D perhaps matching TRBD1 (5 bases). Germline lookup yields CDR1 SGHDT and CDR2 YYEEEE. The CDR3 is 14 amino acids. Trimming removed 2 bases from V and 3 bases from J, with 11 bases in between. The DNA for the CDR3 is TGTGCCAGCAGCTTCGGGGGACGGGACTATGGCTACACCTTC. It encodes CASSFGGRDYGYTF.

V usage is TRBV19 and J usage is TRBJ2-7, with 7 bases identical to TRBD2. The CDR3 is 14 residues long. Germline assignment: CDR1 LNHDA and CDR2 SQIVND (reference sequence). The J segment lost 3 bases and the V segment lost 11 bases, leaving 13 bases of the junction unmatched. CDR3 sequence (DNA): TGTGCCCACTGTAGCGAACTAGCGCACTACGAGCAGTACTTC. This sequence encodes CAHCSELAHYEQYF. Supplemented by reference TRBV19 and TRBJ2-7, the full variable domain reads DGGITQSPKYLFRKEGQNVTLSCEQNLNHDAMYWYRQDPGQGLRLIYYSQIVNDFQKGDIAEGYSVSREKKESFPLTVTSAQKNPTAFYLCAHCSELAHYEQYFGPGTRLTVT.

The rearrangement links TRBV3-1 (or the pseudogene TRBV3-2) to TRBJ1-4; 8 bases match TRBD1. This CDR3 has 13 amino acids. Germline V CDR1 and CDR2: LGHDT, YNNKEL (reference sequence). V lost 4 bases to trimming and J lost 16 bases; unmatched junction nucleotides: 11. DNA for the CDR3: TGTGCCAGCAGCCGAGGATCCCGACAGGGGCCGTTTTTT. This translates into CASSRGSRQGPFF.

This chain uses TRBV5-1 with TRBJ2-7, with 7 bases lining up with TRBD1. The junction had 12 bases not matched to a gene; V was cut back by 0 bases and J by 9 bases. Germline V CDR1 and CDR2: SGHRS, YFSETQ. This CDR3 has 15 residues. The CDR3 DNA reads as TGCGCCAGCAGCTTGGCCGGGACAGCCATTGAGGTGCAGTACTTC. It yields the protein CASSLAGTAIEVQYF.

This sequence joins TRBV19 and TRBJ2-5, with 11 bases identical to TRBD1. Trimming removed 4 bases from V and 4 bases from J; junction bases left unmatched: 8. Germline-derived CDR1 and CDR2 are LNHDA and SQIVND (reference sequence). The CDR3 contains 16 residues. CDR3 residues: CASSKPGTGGRETQYF. The DNA of the CDR3 is TGTGCCAGTAGTAAGCCCGGGACAGGGGGTAGAGAGACCCAGTACTTC.

This chain connects TRBV9 to TRBJ2-5, with no clear D. Trimming took 0 bases from V and 4 from J, leaving 16 bases between them. There are 16 residues in the CDR3. The germline V gene has CDR1 SGDLS and CDR2 YYNGEE. CDR3 DNA sequence: TGTGCCAGCAGCGTAGATGGAGTCCTGAGAGTAGAGACCCAGTACTTC. Residues: CASSVDGVLRVETQYF. The variable domain in full, with the rest retrieved from reference TRBV9 and TRBJ2-5, is DSGVTQTPKHLITATGQRVTLRCSPRSGDLSVYWYQQSLDQGLQFLIQYYNGEERAKGNILERFSAQQFPDLHSELNLSSLELGDSALYFCASSVDGVLRVETQYFGPGTRLLVL.

This rearrangement joins TRBV10-3 to TRBJ1-5, with D perhaps matching TRBD1 (5 bases). V lost 3 bases, J lost 7 bases, and 10 bases lay in between. The CDR3 covers 13 residues. Germline CDR1 and CDR2: ENHRY and SYGVKD. The CDR3 is CAISEGRGQPQHF. In DNA, the CDR3 is TGTGCCATCAGTGAAGGGCGGGGGCAGCCCCAGCATTTT.

V gene TRBV12-3 or TRBV12-4 combines with J gene TRBJ2-7, with 7 positions matching TRBD2. This CDR3 spans 12 amino acids. V lost 7 bases and J lost 6; bases outside the gene matches: 6. The CDR3 bases are TGTGCCAGCAACCCCACGGGGGGCGAGCAGTACTTC. The encoded protein is CASNPTGGEQYF.

The chain couples TRBV6-6 to TRBJ2-4, with D perhaps TRBD2 (5 bases). This CDR3 has 13 residues. Germline CDR1 is MNHNY and CDR2 is SVGAGI (reference sequence). Trimming removed 7 bases from V and 7 bases from J, with 14 bases in between. The CDR3 loop reads CASNLAPENIQYF. DNA for the CDR3: TGTGCCAGCAACCTAGCCCCGGAGAACATTCAGTACTTC.

The chain uses TRBV11-1 and TRBJ1-1; weak D call: TRBD1 (5 bases). The CDR3 runs 16 residues. Germline loops: CDR1 SGHAT, CDR2 FQDESV (reference sequence). Trimming cost V 6 bases and J 6 bases, with 23 bases left between them. DNA of the CDR3: TGTGCCAGCAGTGTTGGTATGGGAAGGGGTTGGGCTGAAGCTTTCTTT. It codes for CASSVGMGRGWAEAFF.

V gene TRBV9 combines with J gene TRBJ1-1, with D hard to call. Trimming cost V 0 bases and J 1 base, with 10 bases left between them. Germline lookup yields CDR1 SGDLS and CDR2 YYNGEE. The CDR3 length is 15 residues. The CDR3 protein is CASSVGPHKNTEAFF. The CDR3 DNA sequence: TGTGCCAGCAGCGTAGGCCCTCACAAGAACACTGAAGCTTTCTTT.